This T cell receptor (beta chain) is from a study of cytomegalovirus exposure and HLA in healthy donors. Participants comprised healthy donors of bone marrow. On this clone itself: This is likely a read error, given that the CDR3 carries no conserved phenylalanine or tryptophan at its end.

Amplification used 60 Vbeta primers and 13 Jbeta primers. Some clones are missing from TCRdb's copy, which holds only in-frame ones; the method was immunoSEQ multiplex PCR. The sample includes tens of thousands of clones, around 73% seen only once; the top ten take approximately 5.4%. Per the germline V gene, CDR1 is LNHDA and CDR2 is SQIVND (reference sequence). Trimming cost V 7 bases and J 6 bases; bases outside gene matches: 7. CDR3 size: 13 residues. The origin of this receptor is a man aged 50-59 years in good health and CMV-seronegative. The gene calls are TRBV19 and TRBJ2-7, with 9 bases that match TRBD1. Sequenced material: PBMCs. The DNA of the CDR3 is TGTGCCAGTATGGACAGGGGTACGAGCGAGCAGTACCTC. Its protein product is CASMDRGTSEQYL.